The clone carrying this T cell receptor (beta chain) was detected only once. The record originates from a study of STAT5B mutations in CD4+ large granular lymphocyte leukemia. CDR1 and CDR2 (germline): MGHRA, YSYEKL. V lost 4 bases, J lost 7 bases, and 4 bases stayed unmatched. The CDR3 is 14 amino acids. Sequencing was at survey level. The protocol was immunoSEQ multiplex PCR, while the TCRdb copy is restricted to in-frame clones and leaves out a portion. Of 31,000 or so clones detected, about 89% appear once; the ten largest clones hold about 0.41%. This sequence joins TRBV4-1 and TRBJ1-6, with 7 nucleotides matching TRBD1. Sequenced material: CD4+ T cells from blood buffy coats. This receptor was taken from a human donor in good health. The DNA of the CDR3 is TGCGCCAGCAGCCCCGGGACAGCGAATTCACCCCTCCACTTT. Translation: CASSPGTANSPLHF.